This T cell receptor beta chain was retrieved from a study of identical twins. General study points: The analysis was cross-sectional rather than longitudinal within donors. Twins shared out-of-frame alpha sequences with excess low generation probability.

This CDR3 has 16 residues. The V end lost 4 bases, the J end lost 0 bases, and 13 bases lay between the germline ends. Germline CDR1 and CDR2: SGHRS and YFSETQ. In regard to this clonotype: Antigen: not known.

A universal primer site arose from template switching, and cDNA bore unique molecular identifiers. MiXCR was run by TCRdb on the 5' RACE reads, yielding one entry per CDR3 protein. The sample lists about 660,000 distinct CDR3 sequences, more than 6.5% occurring once. The same data also contributed to another study, on yellow fever vaccine responses in identical twins.

Sequenced sample: PBMCs. This clonotype originated in a young woman in good health. The V call is TRBV5-1, the J call TRBJ2-2; maybe TRBD2 (5 bases). For the CDR3, the DNA is TGCGCCAGCAGCCCAACCCCCGGGGCGAACACCGGGGAGCTGTTTTTT. It yields the protein CASSPTPGANTGELFF.